This TCR beta chain is drawn from a study of PD-L1 blockade in urothelial cancer. For the study at large: Previous chemotherapy exposure amounted to 0 to 3 regimens for patients. It was at 3 weeks (second dose) and 6 weeks after treatment start that blood was analyzed.

Sequencing used immunoSEQ multiplex PCR; TCRdb keeps in-frame clones, though not all of them. Among tens of thousands of clones listed, just under 85% were seen once. V dropped 3 bases and J dropped 3; count of bases not matched to a gene: 6. Germline V CDR1 and CDR2: MGHRA, YSYEKL. The CDR3 loop spans 16 amino acids. Time point of the sample: pretreatment peripheral blood. Patients were living with locally advanced or metastatic urothelial carcinoma. The chain combines TRBV4-1 with TRBJ2-1; 9 nucleotides match TRBD2. This sample comprised PBMCs, obtained around atezolizumab (anti-PD-L1) treatment. The clonotype was recovered from a man at least 80 years old with urothelial cancer. CDR3 DNA sequence: TGCGCCAGCAGCCAGCAACAGACTAGCGGCTACAATGAGCAGTTCTTC. The encoded protein is CASSQQQTSGYNEQFF.